This TCR beta chain originates from a study of T cells in Graves' hyperthyroidism and ophthalmopathy. Researchers amplified the TCR beta CDR3 regions from RNA transcripts. The study used the HTBI primer set for a first-round RT-PCR of the TCR CDR3. TCRdb analysed the multiplex PCR reads with MiXCR anew, one entry per CDR3 protein. The sample consists of roughly 650,000 distinct CDR3 sequences, 16% of them appearing once. The germline CDR1 and CDR2 sequences are MNHEY and SVGEGT. The CDR3 is 15 amino acids. Trimming stripped 0 bases from V and 4 bases from J, with 12 bases between. The chain is built from TRBV6-2 or TRBV6-3 and TRBJ1-2, with D hard to call. Sequencing was carried out using blood. The clonotype comes from a woman aged 35 to 49 with Graves' ophthalmopathy. CDR3 amino acids: CASSYSSRAPYGYTF. In DNA form, the CDR3 reads TGTGCCAGCAGTTACTCGAGTAGGGCCCCCTATGGCTACACCTTC.